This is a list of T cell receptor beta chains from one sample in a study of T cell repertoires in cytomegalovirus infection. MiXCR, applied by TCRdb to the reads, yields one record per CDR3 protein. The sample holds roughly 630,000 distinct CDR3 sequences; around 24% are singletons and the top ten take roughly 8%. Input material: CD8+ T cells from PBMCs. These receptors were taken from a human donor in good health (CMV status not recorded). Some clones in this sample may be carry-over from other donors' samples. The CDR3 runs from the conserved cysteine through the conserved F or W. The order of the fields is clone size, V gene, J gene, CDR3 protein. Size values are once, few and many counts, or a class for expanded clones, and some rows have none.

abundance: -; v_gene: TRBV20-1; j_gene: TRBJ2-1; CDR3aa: CSAVAGGPYNEQFF
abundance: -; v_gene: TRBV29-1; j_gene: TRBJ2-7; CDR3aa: CSVTGRLYEQYF
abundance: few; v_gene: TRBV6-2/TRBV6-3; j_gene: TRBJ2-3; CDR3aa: CASTLGLVMPQYF
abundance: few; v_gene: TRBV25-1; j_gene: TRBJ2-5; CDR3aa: CASSETNRNQETQYF
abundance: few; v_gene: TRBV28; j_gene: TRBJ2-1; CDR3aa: CASSVSAGDDNEQFF
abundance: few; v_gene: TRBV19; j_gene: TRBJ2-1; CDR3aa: CASSIDGGVAYNEQFF
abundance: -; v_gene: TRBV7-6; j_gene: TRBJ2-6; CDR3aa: CASSRAAWTGVSGANVLTF
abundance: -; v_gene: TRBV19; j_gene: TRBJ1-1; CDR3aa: CASSHDRAFETNTEAFF
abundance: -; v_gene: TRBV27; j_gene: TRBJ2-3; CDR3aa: CASSLSVSEYTDTQYF
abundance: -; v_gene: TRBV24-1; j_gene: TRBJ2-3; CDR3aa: CAIRDMGTDTQYF
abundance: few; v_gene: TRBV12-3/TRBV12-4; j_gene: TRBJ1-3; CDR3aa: CASRLGHSGNTIYF
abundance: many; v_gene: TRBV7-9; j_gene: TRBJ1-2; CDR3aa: CASSSDTMIRGYTF
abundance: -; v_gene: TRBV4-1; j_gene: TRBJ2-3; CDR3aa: CASSQGAAGRTDTQYF
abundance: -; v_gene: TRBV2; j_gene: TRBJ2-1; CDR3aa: CATLNWDRAYNEQFF
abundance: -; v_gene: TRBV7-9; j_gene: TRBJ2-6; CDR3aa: CASSPNLEGSQTGVRGSGANVLTF
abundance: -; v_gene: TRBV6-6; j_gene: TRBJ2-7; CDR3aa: CASSTGTGNGEQYF
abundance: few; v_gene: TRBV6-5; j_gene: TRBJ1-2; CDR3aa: CASREGLNYGYTF
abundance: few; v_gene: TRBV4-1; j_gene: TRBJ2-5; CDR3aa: CASSQARTGQETQYF
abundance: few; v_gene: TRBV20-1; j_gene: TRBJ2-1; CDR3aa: CSARDYGTSGVLEQFF
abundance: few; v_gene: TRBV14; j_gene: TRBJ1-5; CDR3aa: CASSPRVDQPQHF
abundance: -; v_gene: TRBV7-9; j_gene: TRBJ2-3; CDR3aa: CASSSPSSPGREGTQYF
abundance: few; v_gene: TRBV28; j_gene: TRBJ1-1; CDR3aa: CASSPPVYDGNTEAFF
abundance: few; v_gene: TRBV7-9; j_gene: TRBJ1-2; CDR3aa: CASSSRTGGRLDGYTF
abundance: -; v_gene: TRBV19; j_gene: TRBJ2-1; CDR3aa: CASSIVLAAGAYNEQFF
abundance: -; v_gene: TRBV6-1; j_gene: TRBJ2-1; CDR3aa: CASRVWIDSGQFF
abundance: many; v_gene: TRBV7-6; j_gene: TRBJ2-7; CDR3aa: CASSRDFHEQYF
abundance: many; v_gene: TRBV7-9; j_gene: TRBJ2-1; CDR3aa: CASSSDWDRPNEQFF
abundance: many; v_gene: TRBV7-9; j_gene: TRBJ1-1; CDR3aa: CASSLAYGLNTEAFF
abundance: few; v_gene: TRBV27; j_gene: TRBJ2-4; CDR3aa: CASSLSMGTVKNIQYF
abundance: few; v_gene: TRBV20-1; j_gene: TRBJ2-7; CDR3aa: CSARDLSGISYEQYF
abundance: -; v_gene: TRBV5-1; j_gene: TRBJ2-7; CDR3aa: CASHPGTGAPYEQYF
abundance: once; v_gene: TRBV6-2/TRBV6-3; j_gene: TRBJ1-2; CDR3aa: CASSPRSNGYTF
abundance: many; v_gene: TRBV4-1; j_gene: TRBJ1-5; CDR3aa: CASSQEESGDYSNQPQHF
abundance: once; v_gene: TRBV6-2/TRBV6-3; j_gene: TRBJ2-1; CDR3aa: CAGSLFAGPSYNEQFF
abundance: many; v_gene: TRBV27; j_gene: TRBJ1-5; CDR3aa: CASSRSGPAVQPQHF
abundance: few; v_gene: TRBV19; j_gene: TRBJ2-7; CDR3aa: CASSPGTSLHEQYF
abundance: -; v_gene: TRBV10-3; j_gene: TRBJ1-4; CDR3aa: CAISESRQAFNEKLFF
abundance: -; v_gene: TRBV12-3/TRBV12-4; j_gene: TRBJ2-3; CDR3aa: CASSYPGDTDTQYF
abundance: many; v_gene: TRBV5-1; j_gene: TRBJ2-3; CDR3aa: CASSLRTSGGTDTQYF
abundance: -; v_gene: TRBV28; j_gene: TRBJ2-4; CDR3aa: CASRAGRLYF
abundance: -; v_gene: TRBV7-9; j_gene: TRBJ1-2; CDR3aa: CASTPPPVGISNYGYTF
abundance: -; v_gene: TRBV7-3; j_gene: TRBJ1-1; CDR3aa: CASMTPLDREAFF
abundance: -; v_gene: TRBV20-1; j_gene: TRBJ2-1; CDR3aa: CSTRDLVTSGVYNEQFF
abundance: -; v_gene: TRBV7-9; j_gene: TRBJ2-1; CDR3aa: CASSMGPHNEQFF
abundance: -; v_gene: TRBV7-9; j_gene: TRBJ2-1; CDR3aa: CASSLRDREGNEQFF
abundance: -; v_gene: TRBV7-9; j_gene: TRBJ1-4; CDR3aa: CASSLSPQGLDEKLFF
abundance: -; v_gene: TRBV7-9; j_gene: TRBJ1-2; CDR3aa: CASSLPGNRLYGYTF
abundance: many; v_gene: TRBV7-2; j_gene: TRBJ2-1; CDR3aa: CASSSTASGGAGYNEQFF
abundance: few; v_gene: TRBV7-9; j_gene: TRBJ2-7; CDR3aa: CASIGTSGGRSSYEQYF
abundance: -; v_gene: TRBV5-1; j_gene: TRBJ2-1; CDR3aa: CASSPRELAGFNEQFF
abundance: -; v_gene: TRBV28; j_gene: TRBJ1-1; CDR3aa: CATLGGSYTEAFF
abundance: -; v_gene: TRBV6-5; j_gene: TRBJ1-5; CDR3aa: CASSYYGAGQPQHF
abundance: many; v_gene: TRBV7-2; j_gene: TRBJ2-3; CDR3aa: CASSRLGGKDTQYF
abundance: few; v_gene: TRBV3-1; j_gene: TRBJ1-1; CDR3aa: CASSPYYRAGNTEAFF
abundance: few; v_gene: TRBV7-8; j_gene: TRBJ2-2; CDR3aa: CASSLNMFANTGELFF
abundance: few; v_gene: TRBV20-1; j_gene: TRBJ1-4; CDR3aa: CSAISGGKANEKLFF
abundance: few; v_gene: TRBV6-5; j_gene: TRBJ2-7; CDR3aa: CASSYSAGTKYEQYF
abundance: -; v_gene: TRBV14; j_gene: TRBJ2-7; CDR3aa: CASSQDRTDEQYF